The clone carrying this T cell receptor (beta chain) was detected only once. Its specificity is unknown. This sample stems from a study of cytomegalovirus exposure and HLA in healthy donors. About the research overall: Counted in an early data release were approximately 80 million unique TCRs from HLA-typed donors. Study results and caveats: Among the sequence variants, a highly shared cluster was likely an artifact of sequencing. Beyond CMV serostatus, there was no information to go on about immune exposure.

The PCR employed 60 Vbeta primers together with 13 Jbeta primers. Method: immunoSEQ multiplex PCR; TCRdb's copy keeps in-frame clones and lacks some. The table lists 150,000 to 200,000 clones, just over 70% of them singletons. The V gene lost 2 bases and the J gene lost 5 bases, with 6 bases spanning the gap. The CDR3 has 12 amino acids. In germline, CDR1 is SGHVS, CDR2 FNYEAQ. The V and J genes are TRBV7-6 and TRBJ2-5; D remains unclear. Sample: PBMCs. This TCR was recovered from a man aged 18 to 35 in good health and CMV-seropositive. In DNA, the CDR3 is TGTGCCAGCAGCTTAATTCCGGAGACCCAGTACTTC. It encodes CASSLIPETQYF.